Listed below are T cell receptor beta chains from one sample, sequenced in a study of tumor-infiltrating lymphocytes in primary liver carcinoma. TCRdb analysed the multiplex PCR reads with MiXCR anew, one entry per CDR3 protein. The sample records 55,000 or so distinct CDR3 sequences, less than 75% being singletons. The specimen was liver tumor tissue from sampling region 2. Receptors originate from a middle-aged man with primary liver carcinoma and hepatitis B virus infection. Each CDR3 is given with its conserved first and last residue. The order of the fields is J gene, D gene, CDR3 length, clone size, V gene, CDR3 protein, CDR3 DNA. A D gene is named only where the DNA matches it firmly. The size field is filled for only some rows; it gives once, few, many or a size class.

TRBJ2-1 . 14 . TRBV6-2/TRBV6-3 CASSHGAGADEHFF TGTGCCAGCAGCCACGGCGCGGGGGCCGATGAGCACTTCTTC
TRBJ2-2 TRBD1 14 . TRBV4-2 CASNTGGYTGELFF TGTGCCAGCAATACAGGGGGTTACACCGGGGAGCTGTTTTTT
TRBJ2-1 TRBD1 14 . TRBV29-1 CSVRDSGLYDEQFF TGCAGCGTCCGGGACAGTGGCTTATATGATGAGCAGTTCTTC
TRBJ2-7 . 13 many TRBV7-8 CASSTDYSYEQYF TGTGCCAGCAGCACCGACTACTCCTACGAGCAGTACTTC
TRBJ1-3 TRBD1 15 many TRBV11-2 CASSYDREPGNTIYF TGTGCCAGCAGTTACGACAGGGAACCTGGAAACACCATATATTTT
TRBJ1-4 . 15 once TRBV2 CASIRRGVTNEKLFF TGTGCCAGTATCCGACGGGGGGTGACTAATGAAAAACTGTTTTTT
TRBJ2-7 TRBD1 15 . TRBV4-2 CASGQDRTGSYEQYF TGTGCCAGCGGCCAAGATCGGACAGGGTCGTACGAGCAGTACTTC
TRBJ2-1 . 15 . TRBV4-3 CTSSQELGLKNEQFF TGTACCAGCAGCCAAGAACTCGGCCTGAAGAATGAGCAGTTCTTC
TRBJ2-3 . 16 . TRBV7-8 CASSLQTSGSPDTQYF TGTGCCAGCAGCTTACAAACTAGTGGGAGCCCAGATACGCAGTATTTT
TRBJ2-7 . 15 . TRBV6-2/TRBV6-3 CASSYSPDRAGEQYF TGTGCCAGCAGTTACTCGCCGGACAGAGCGGGGGAGCAGTACTTC
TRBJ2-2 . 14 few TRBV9 CASSVDWNTGELFF TGTGCCAGCAGCGTCGACTGGAACACCGGGGAGCTGTTTTTT
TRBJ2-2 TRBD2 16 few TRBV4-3 CASSQSPSGNIGELVF TGCGCCAGCAGCCAATCACCTAGCGGGAACATCGGGGAGCTGGTTTTT
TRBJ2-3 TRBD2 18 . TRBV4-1 CASRKTIALAGVTDTHYF TGCGCCAGCAGAAAGACCATTGCCCTAGCGGGAGTCACCGATACGCATTATTTT
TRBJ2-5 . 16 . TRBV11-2 CTSSQTPGGWKETQYF TGTACCAGCAGCCAAACTCCTGGCGGTTGGAAAGAGACACAGTACTTC
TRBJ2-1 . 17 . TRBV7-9 CVSSLPYHGPKTNEQFF TGTGTCAGTAGCTTACCATATCACGGGCCTAAAACAAATGAGCAGTTCTTC
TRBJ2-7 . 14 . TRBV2 CANSEGIRTAEQYF TGTGCCAACAGTGAAGGAATAAGGACAGCTGAGCAGTATTTC
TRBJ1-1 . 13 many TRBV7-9 CASSLGQGSEAFF TGTGCCAGCAGCTTAGGTCAGGGGTCGGAAGCTTTCTTT
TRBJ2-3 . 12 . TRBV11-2 CASGLGTDTQYF TGTGCCAGCGGTTTGGGAACAGATACACAGTATTTT
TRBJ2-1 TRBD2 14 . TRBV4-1 CASGQAGGYNEKFF TGCGCCAGCGGCCAGGCGGGAGGGTACAATGAGAAGTTCTTC
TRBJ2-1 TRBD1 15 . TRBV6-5 CTSTNPRQGDNEQFF TGTACCAGCACCAACCCGAGACAGGGTGACAATGAGCAGTTCTTC
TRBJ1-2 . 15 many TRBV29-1 CSVGQGWGMGYGYTF TGCAGCGTTGGGCAGGGCTGGGGCATGGGCTATGGCTACACCTTC
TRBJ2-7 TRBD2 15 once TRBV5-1 CASSLPGGRIGEQYF TGCGCCAGCAGCTTGCCGGGGGGGCGGATTGGCGAGCAGTACTTC
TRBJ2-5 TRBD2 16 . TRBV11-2 CASRQTPGGRKKTQYF TGTGCCAGCAGGCAGACTCCTGGCGGGAGGAAAAAGACCCAGTACTTC
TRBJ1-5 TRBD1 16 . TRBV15 CATSRDQGALNQPQHF TGTGCCACCAGCAGAGACCAGGGGGCCCTTAATCAGCCCCAGCATTTT
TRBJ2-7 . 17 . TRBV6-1 CASSEAEGVGDDCEQYF TGTGCCAGCAGTGAAGCGGAAGGAGTAGGGGACGATTGCGAGCAGTACTTC
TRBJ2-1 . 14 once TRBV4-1 CASSHDPRGAEQFF TGCGCCAGCAGCCACGATCCCCGTGGCGCTGAGCAGTTCTTC